The 17 T cell receptor beta chains given below trace back to one sample, sequenced in a study of blood T cells in healthy people across ages. Together with a sample-barcoded 5' primer, a J-beta primer mix was included in a second PCR lasting roughly 6 to 12 cycles. TCRdb re-called the 5' RACE reads through MiXCR, storing one row per CDR3 protein. The table has about 1,000,000 distinct CDR3 sequences, 35% to 55% seen once. Sequencing was done on a sample of blood. The receptors originated from a woman aged 60-75 years in good health.

This clonotype was seen a handful of times. The chain has TRBV15 and TRBJ2-7; D ambiguous. Germline CDR1 and CDR2: LNHNV and YYDKDF (reference sequence). The CDR3 is made up of 13 amino acids. The ends were cut back, 8 bases at V and 0 bases at J, with 11 bases in the middle. The CDR3 region is CATEAESSYEQYF. The CDR3 DNA reads TGTGCCACCGAGGCGGAGAGCTCCTACGAGCAGTACTTC.

The chain is built from TRBV12-3 or TRBV12-4 and TRBJ1-5; D is possibly TRBD1 (6 bases). This CDR3 comprises 15 residues. Trimming left V 5 bases short and J 3 bases short, with 14 bases between. The CDR3 sequence: CASSMEQGPNQPQHF. CDR3 bases: TGTGCCAGCAGTATGGAACAGGGTCCCAATCAGCCCCAGCATTTT.

The chain recombines TRBV27 with TRBJ2-7; the match to TRBD1 covers 9 bases. The CDR3 extends over 16 amino acids. V lost 1 base and J lost 2; bases outside the gene matches: 6. CDR1 is MNHEY, CDR2 SMNVEV, per germline (reference sequence). CDR3 amino acids: CASSLWRGQGAYEQYF. CDR3 nucleotide sequence: TGTGCCAGCAGTTTATGGCGGGGACAGGGAGCCTACGAGCAGTACTTC.

The chain links TRBV2 to TRBJ2-1; TRBD2 might be the D (5 bases). In germline, CDR1 is SNHLY, CDR2 FYNNEI. The length of the CDR3 is 16 residues. Trimming cost V 2 bases and J 1 base, with 12 bases left between them. The DNA for the CDR3 is TGTGCCAGCAGTGAACCCGGACTCCCTTCCTACAATGAGCAGTTCTTC. This sequence encodes CASSEPGLPSYNEQFF.

This chain links TRBV27 with TRBJ2-7; 15 bases are shared with TRBD2. V lost 3 bases and J lost 4; bases outside the gene matches: 1. Per germline, CDR1 MNHEY and CDR2 SMNVEV (reference sequence). The CDR3 is 15 amino acids. The CDR3 region is CASSFGTSGRYEQYF. The CDR3, as DNA: TGTGCCAGCAGTTTCGGGACTAGCGGGAGGTACGAGCAGTACTTC.

This clonotype has only one observation. This chain links TRBV19 with TRBJ2-7; TRBD1 matches 7 bases. This CDR3 is 15 amino acids long. Germline CDR1 LNHDA, CDR2 SQIVND (reference sequence). V lost 3 bases, J lost 0 bases, and 5 bases stayed unmatched. CDR3 region: CASSMGTDSSYEQYF. The CDR3 nucleotides are TGTGCCAGTAGTATGGGGACAGATTCCTCCTACGAGCAGTACTTC.

The chain uses TRBV6-2 or TRBV6-3 and TRBJ2-1; 7 nucleotides agree with TRBD2. With 5 bases clipped from V and 7 bases from J, the junction kept 5 bases outside the gene matches. Germline values: CDR1 MNHEY, CDR2 SVGEGT. CDR3 length equals 13 residues. In nucleotides, the CDR3 is TGTGCCAGCAGTGACGGGGAGGGAAATGAGCAGTTCTTC. Translating it yields CASSDGEGNEQFF.

The chain is built from TRBV27 and TRBJ1-2; possibly TRBD1 for D (6 bases). Germline lookup yields CDR1 MNHEY and CDR2 SMNVEV (reference sequence). V lost 0 bases to trimming and J lost 8 bases, with 16 bases between them. There are 15 residues in the CDR3. The CDR3 bases are TGTGCCAGCAGTTTATCTGGGGCAGGGGCTAACGGCTACACCTTC. It codes for CASSLSGAGANGYTF.

This rearrangement joins TRBV21-1 to TRBJ1-4; the table's D call, TRBD1, has no DNA check behind it. TRBV21-1 counts as a pseudogene. CDR3 length: 20 amino acids. CDR3 protein: CASRPYSGQGAFKTNEKLFF. CDR3 coding DNA: TGTGCCAGCAGACCATACAGTGGACAGGGGGCTTTCAAAACTAATGAAAAACTGTTTTTT.

This rearrangement joins TRBV4-1 to TRBJ2-4; 10 nucleotides line up with TRBD2. The J call may be incorrect, as the DNA end agrees better with TRBJ2-7. The CDR3 runs to 15 residues. CDR1 is MGHRA and CDR2 is YSYEKL in the germline V gene. CDR3 nucleotide sequence: TGCGCCAGCAGCCCGAGCCTAGCGGGAGTCTACGAGCAGTACTTC. Amino acid sequence: CASSPSLAGVYEQYF.

The CDR3 nucleotides read TGCAGTGCTAGTCCGCCGAGGAGTGATGGATATACGCAGTATTTT. Amino acids: CSASPPRSDGYTQYF. The chain recombines TRBV20-1 with TRBJ2-3; D not certain. The V and J ends lost 3 bases and 7 bases respectively, with 20 bases between them. Germline assignment: CDR1 DFQATT and CDR2 SNEGSKA (reference sequence). The CDR3 is 15 residues long.

The chain combines TRBV20-1 with TRBJ2-3, with 11 bases aligning to TRBD2. This CDR3 spans 15 amino acids. Per germline, CDR1 DFQATT and CDR2 SNEGSKA (reference sequence). Trimming cost V 2 bases and J 0 bases; bases outside gene matches: 1. CDR3 residues: CSARTSGGSTDTQYF. The CDR3 nucleotides are TGCAGTGCTAGAACTAGCGGGGGTAGCACAGATACGCAGTATTTT.

CDR3 sequence: CASRGTTVRDNSPLHF. CDR3 nucleotide sequence: TGTGCCAGCAGGGGAACGACAGTTAGGGATAATTCACCCCTCCACTTT. The chain employs TRBV6-6 and TRBJ1-6, with D maybe TRBD1 (5 bases). Germline CDR1 MNHNY, CDR2 SVGAGI (reference sequence). The ends were cut back, 6 bases at V and 5 bases at J, with 17 bases in the middle. The CDR3 runs to 16 residues.

The sample holds a few counts of this clonotype. The rearrangement links TRBV20-1 to TRBJ2-7; the match to TRBD1 covers 7 bases. Trimming cost V 1 base and J 6 bases; bases outside gene matches: 6. This CDR3 spans 13 amino acids. CDR1 is DFQATT and CDR2 is SNEGSKA in the germline V gene (reference sequence). The DNA for the CDR3 is TGCAGTGCTAGAGCAGGGGGACGGAGCGAGCAGTACTTC. Translation: CSARAGGRSEQYF.

The chain uses TRBV6-2 or TRBV6-3 and TRBJ1-1; D might be TRBD1 (5 bases). V shed 0 bases and J shed 0 bases, with 11 bases lying between them. The CDR3 contains 16 residues. Germline loops: CDR1 MNHEY, CDR2 SVGEGT. CDR3 protein: CASSYSGPPMNTEAFF. DNA for the CDR3: TGTGCCAGCAGTTACTCGGGACCGCCTATGAACACTGAAGCTTTCTTT.

The chain is built from TRBV12-5 and TRBJ2-3; D call uncertain. V lost 5 bases and J lost 10, with 16 bases in between. The CDR3 length is 13 residues. Germline-derived CDR1 and CDR2 are LGHNT and FRNRAP. The CDR3 is CASGTPIRGAQYF. The CDR3 DNA reads TGTGCTAGTGGTACACCAATACGTGGCGCGCAGTATTTT.

V usage is TRBV3-1 and J usage is TRBJ2-1, with D uncertain. CDR1 and CDR2 (germline): LGHDT, YNNKEL (reference sequence). The CDR3 is made up of 14 amino acids. The ends were cut back, 3 bases at V and 10 bases at J, with 16 bases in the middle. The CDR3 sequence: CASSQVFMEYEQFF. The CDR3 DNA reads TGTGCCAGCAGCCAGGTGTTCATGGAGTACGAGCAGTTCTTC.